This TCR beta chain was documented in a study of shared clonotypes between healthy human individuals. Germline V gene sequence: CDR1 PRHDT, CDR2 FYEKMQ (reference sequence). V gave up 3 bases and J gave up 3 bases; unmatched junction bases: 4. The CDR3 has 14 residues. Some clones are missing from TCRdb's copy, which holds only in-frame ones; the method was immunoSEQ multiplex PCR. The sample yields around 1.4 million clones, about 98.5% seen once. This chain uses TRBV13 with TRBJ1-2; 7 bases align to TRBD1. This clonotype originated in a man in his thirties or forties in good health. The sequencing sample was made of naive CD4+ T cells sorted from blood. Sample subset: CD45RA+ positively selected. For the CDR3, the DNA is TGTGCCAGCAGCTTCGGAGGGGGCTACTATGGCTACACCTTC. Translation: CASSFGGGYYGYTF.